This TCR beta chain stems from a study of blood T cells in healthy people across ages. Primed by a sample-barcoded 5' primer and a J-beta primer mix, a second PCR proceeded for about 7 to 11 cycles. Each CDR3 protein gets one entry after TCRdb re-called the 5' RACE reads with MiXCR. The sample lists about 1.7 million distinct CDR3 sequences, roughly 27% occurring once. The CDR3 is made up of 13 amino acids. The ends lost 9 bases at V and 3 bases at J; junction bases unmatched: 7. CDR1 and CDR2 (germline): MNHEY, SVGAGI. V is TRBV6-5 and J is TRBJ1-2, with TRBD1 identical over 7 bases. The sequence derives from a woman aged 30 to 39 in good health. The sequenced sample was blood. CDR3 region: CASGRDRDYGYTF. The CDR3 DNA sequence: TGTGCCAGTGGCCGAGACAGGGACTATGGCTACACCTTC.